This T cell receptor beta chain was found in a study of blood T cell repertoires in COVID-19. At the level of the study: Some COVID-19 samples were acute and others convalescent; all came from the United States, Italy and Spain. T cells, B-cell-depleted T cells, or PBMCs supplied cDNA or gDNA.

V lost 6 bases to trimming and J lost 10 bases; unmatched junction nucleotides: 3. CDR3 size: 11 residues. CDR1 is MNHEY, CDR2 SVGEGT, per germline. In the original workflow: Reference gene primer amplification yielded estimated nucleated cell counts. Some clones are missing from TCRdb's copy, which holds only in-frame ones; the method was immunoSEQ multiplex PCR. Clonal size and the V and J genes are those of that table, whereas D and trimming came from the DNA. The repertoire consists of 220,000 or so clones, with about nine tenths occurring once and the leading ten covering less than 7.5%. V is TRBV6-2 or TRBV6-3 and J is TRBJ2-1; 7 bases fit TRBD1. The sample was peripheral blood. This receptor was identified in a man in his 60s who had recovered from COVID-19. The CDR3 region has the DNA TGTGCCAGCAGCTCGACAGGGGAGCAGTTCTTC. Residues: CASSSTGEQFF.